This T cell receptor beta chain comes out of a study of early T cells in non-severe SARS-CoV-2 infection. The sample holds a few counts of this clonotype. The CDR3 covers 18 residues. CDR1 and CDR2 from the germline V gene are MNHEY and SMNVEV (reference sequence). Unmatched junction bases numbered 16, after V lost 5 bases and J lost 4 bases. TCRdb re-derived calls from the 5' RACE reads in MiXCR, one entry per CDR3 protein. The sample has 71,000 or so distinct CDR3 sequences; about an eighth are singletons. The TCR originated in an adult who was a healthcare worker with PCR-confirmed SARS-CoV-2 infection or an uninfected control (not recorded which). The sequencing sample was made of whole blood. This rearrangement joins TRBV27 to TRBJ2-1; 8 bases align to TRBD2. The CDR3 loop is CASSPPGLGIRGYNEQFF. The CDR3 DNA reads TGTGCCAGCAGTCCTCCGGGACTAGGGATAAGAGGGTACAATGAGCAGTTCTTC.